The TCR beta chain under discussion was sequenced for a study of brain T cells in children with intractable seizures. As to this clone: What it binds is not known.

Sequencing was limited to surgery cases with top T cell transcript signatures in brain tissue. TCRdb's table, derived via immunoSEQ multiplex PCR, lists solely in-frame clones and lacks some. The table records fewer than 85,000 clones, 85% to 95% of them present only once. Points from the study as a whole: Only CDR3 sequence similarity suggested viral specificity, without known HCMV serostatus.

Between the trimmed V and J ends, which lost 0 bases and 7 bases, there was a span of 14 bases. CDR1 SGHRS and CDR2 YFSETQ come from the germline V gene. The length of the CDR3 is 15 residues. The TCR comes from a boy younger than two with tuberous sclerosis and intractable seizures. V is TRBV5-1 and J is TRBJ2-1, with unresolved D. This material consisted of peripheral blood, taken at surgery. CDR3 sequence reads: CASSLERTDRNEQFF. The CDR3 DNA reads TGCGCCAGCAGCTTGGAACGGACGGATCGAAATGAGCAGTTCTTC.